The clone carrying this TCR beta chain was counted only a few times. This CDR3 is 16 amino acids long. In germline, CDR1 is MNHEY, CDR2 SVGAGI. Germline trimming cut 0 bases from V and 4 bases from J; bases unmatched to any gene: 6. This sample was included in a study of patients and donors after allogeneic stem cell transplantation. One entry per CDR3 protein results from TCRdb running MiXCR on the RT-PCR reads. The table shows about 960,000 distinct CDR3 sequences, with more than 15% occurring only once. Sample: blood, either unsorted or a sorted T cell fraction (not recorded which). V is TRBV6-5 and J is TRBJ1-2, with TRBD1 matching over 9 bases. The receptor comes from a human donor who was either an allogeneic HSCT recipient or a stem cell or donor lymphocyte infusion donor (not recorded which). It is not recorded whose cells these are; they may come from a transplant donor. This CDR3 is CASSYSRDRVGYGYTF. The CDR3 DNA reads as TGTGCCAGCAGTTACTCGAGGGACAGGGTGGGCTATGGCTACACCTTC.